Listed below are T cell receptor beta chains from one sample, sequenced in a study of T cell responses to AZD1222 COVID-19 vaccine. The method was immunoSEQ multiplex PCR; TCRdb's version includes in-frame clones alone and lacks a portion of them. The profile shows roughly 120,000 clones, about 88% of them singletons. Here the sequenced sample was peripheral blood, taken on day 0 of AZD1222 vaccination. The receptors originated from an adult in good health. Both conserved end residues are trimmed from each CDR3.

J: TRBJ1-2; V: TRBV6-5; CDR3: ALQPGQGFGYT
J: TRBJ1-5; V: TRBV18; CDR3: ASSRDPPGQGAQPQH
J: TRBJ1-5; V: TRBV3-1/TRBV3-2; CDR3: ASSQKGSGGNQPQH
J: TRBJ2-3; V: TRBV9; CDR3: ASSVDGTSGYTDTQY
J: TRBJ2-7; V: TRBV7-9; CDR3: ASSQGGTSGRIGQY
J: TRBJ2-1; V: TRBV10-3; CDR3: AITAGVGYEQF
J: TRBJ2-3; V: TRBV5-1; CDR3: ASSLESPGRTDTQY
J: TRBJ1-5; V: TRBV7-5; CDR3: VRSTNRDVRQPQH
J: TRBJ1-4; V: TRBV4-1; CDR3: ASSQGSGSLSEKLF
J: TRBJ2-5; V: TRBV27; CDR3: ASRVLWGDPSQY